This TCR beta chain is from a study of shared clonotypes between healthy human individuals. Assay: immunoSEQ multiplex PCR; the TCRdb copy retains only in-frame clones and omits some. The repertoire holds roughly 1,800,000 clones, with about 94% as singletons. Cells designated naive CD8 were CD45RO-negative and were positively selected for CCR7, with terminally differentiated effector memory CD45RA+ cells excluded. Nashville, Tennessee was home to all donors, each a Caucasian adult. The germline V gene encodes CDR1 GTSNPN and CDR2 SVGIG (reference sequence). This CDR3 is 12 amino acids long. V lost 8 bases, J lost 6 bases, and 14 bases lay in between.

The TCR sequence derives from a man younger than 35 in good health. The chain has TRBV30 and TRBJ2-1; the D gene is possibly TRBD2 (7 bases). The sample taken for sequencing was naive CD8+ T cells sorted from blood. The chain's CDR3 is CALWGGPNEQFF. CDR3 nucleotide sequence: TGTGCCCTATGGGGGGGCCCCAATGAGCAGTTCTTC.